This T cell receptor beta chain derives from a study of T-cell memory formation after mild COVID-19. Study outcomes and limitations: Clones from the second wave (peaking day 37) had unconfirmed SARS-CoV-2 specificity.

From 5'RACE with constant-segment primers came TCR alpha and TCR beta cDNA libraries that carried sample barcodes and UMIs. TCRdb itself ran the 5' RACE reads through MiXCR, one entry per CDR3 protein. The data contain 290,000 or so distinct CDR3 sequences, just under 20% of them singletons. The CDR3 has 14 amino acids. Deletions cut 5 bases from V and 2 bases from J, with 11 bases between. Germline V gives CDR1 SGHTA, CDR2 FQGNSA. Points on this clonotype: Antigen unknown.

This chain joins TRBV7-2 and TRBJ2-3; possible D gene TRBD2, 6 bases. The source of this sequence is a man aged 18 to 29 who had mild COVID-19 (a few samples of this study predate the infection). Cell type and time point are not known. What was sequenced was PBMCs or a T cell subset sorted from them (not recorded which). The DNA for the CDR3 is TGTGCCAGCAGCCCGGGACTGATCACAGATACGCAGTATTTT. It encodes CASSPGLITDTQYF.